A single sample gave rise to the 26 T cell receptor beta chains below, sequenced in a study of early T cells in non-severe SARS-CoV-2 infection. MiXCR, run by TCRdb on the 5' RACE reads, gives a single entry per CDR3 protein. The sample lists approximately 58,000 distinct CDR3 sequences; 11% were seen once. Sequenced material: whole blood. The receptors were gathered from an adult who was a healthcare worker with PCR-confirmed SARS-CoV-2 infection or an uninfected control (not recorded which).

This clonotype has only a few counts. CDR3 protein: CASSLQGATEAFF. In nucleotides, the CDR3 is TGTGCCAGCAGCTTACAGGGGGCGACTGAAGCTTTCTTT. The genes are TRBV7-3 and TRBJ1-1; 8 bases match TRBD1. The junction had 1 base not matched to a gene; V was cut back by 2 bases and J by 5 bases. The CDR3 consists of 13 residues. Per the germline V gene, CDR1 is SGHTA and CDR2 is FQGTGA.

This clonotype came up a few times. J is TRBJ2-5 and V is TRBV5-1; tentatively, D is TRBD2 (6 bases). Trimming took 4 bases from V and 5 from J, leaving 15 bases between them. CDR3 length equals 14 residues. CDR1 is SGHRS and CDR2 is YFSETQ in the germline V gene. The CDR3 DNA reads TGCGCCAGCAGCGCGGGACGACGAGGGGAGACCCAGTACTTC. Its protein is CASSAGRRGETQYF. Full variable domain (rest looked up from reference TRBV5-1 and TRBJ2-5): KAGVTQTPRYLIKTRGQQVTLSCSPISGHRSVSWYQQTPGQGLQFLFEYFSETQRNKGNFPGRFSGRQFSNSRSEMNVSTLELGDSALYLCASSAGRRGETQYFGPGTRLLVL.

The genes are TRBV28 and TRBJ2-7, with 10 bases aligning to TRBD1. The V and J ends lost 6 bases and 5 bases, in that order; junction bases with no gene match: 7. There are 14 residues in the CDR3. Germline CDR1 is MDHEN and CDR2 is SYDVKM. DNA of the CDR3: TGTGCCAGCAGGACAGGGGGCGAAGGTGACGAGCAGTACTTC. Its translation: CASRTGGEGDEQYF.

The chain carries TRBV6-4 and TRBJ2-2; D unresolved. Germline V gene data show CDR1 as MRHNA and CDR2 as SNTAGT. The CDR3 contains 11 residues. V lost 0 bases to trimming and J lost 7 bases, with 0 bases between them. For the CDR3, the DNA is TGTGCCAGCAGTGACTCCGGGGAGCTGTTTTTT. Its protein is CASSDSGELFF.

The chain is built from TRBV2 and TRBJ2-2, with TRBD2 identical over 13 bases. J lost 6 bases, V lost 8 bases, and 3 bases had no gene match. CDR1 and CDR2 from the germline V gene are SNHLY and FYNNEI. This CDR3 comprises 14 residues. The CDR3 sequence is CASGLAGVAGELFF. DNA of the CDR3: TGTGCCAGCGGACTAGCGGGAGTAGCCGGGGAGCTGTTTTTT.

The chain is built from TRBV29-1 and TRBJ2-3, with 7 bases that match TRBD1. Germline values: CDR1 SQVTM, CDR2 ANQGSEA. The CDR3 has 15 amino acids. Trimming took 6 bases from V and 0 from J; bases not matched to a gene: 9. Written as DNA, the CDR3 is TGCAGCGTATCATCCAGGACAGGAAGCACAGATACGCAGTATTTT. Protein: CSVSSRTGSTDTQYF.

The genes are TRBV5-5 and TRBJ1-2; perhaps TRBD1 as D (5 bases). This CDR3 is 12 amino acids long. Trimming stripped 5 bases from V and 6 bases from J, with 11 bases between. Germline V lookup: CDR1 SGHKS, CDR2 YYEKEE (reference sequence). The CDR3 DNA reads as TGTGCCAGCAGACCCGGGGGTAATGGCTACACCTTC. Protein sequence: CASRPGGNGYTF.

J is TRBJ1-2 and V is TRBV20-1; D is possibly TRBD1 (5 bases). Germline loops: CDR1 DFQATT, CDR2 SNEGSKA (reference sequence). The CDR3 length is 11 residues. V was shortened by 6 bases and J by 10 bases, with 15 bases between the two germline ends. The CDR3 sequence is CSAWGEGHYTF. DNA for the CDR3: TGCAGTGCCTGGGGGGAGGGGCACTACACCTTC.

This clonotype was detected a few times. V usage is TRBV6-6 and J usage is TRBJ2-2; D remains unclear. The CDR3 is made up of 11 amino acids. The germline V gene encodes CDR1 MNHNY and CDR2 SVGAGI (reference sequence). Trimming left V 7 bases short and J 8 bases short, with 8 bases between. CDR3 loop: CASTPEGELFF. DNA for the CDR3: TGTGCCAGCACCCCAGAAGGGGAGCTGTTTTTT.

The sample holds a few counts of this clonotype. The chain couples TRBV29-1 to TRBJ2-1, with 10 bases fitting TRBD2. This CDR3 has 16 amino acids. Germline V lookup: CDR1 SQVTM, CDR2 ANQGSEA. Trimming removed 1 base from V and 9 bases from J; junction bases left unmatched: 12. DNA of the CDR3: TGCAGCGTTGAAGCGGGAGGTAGCGGGAGGTCAGGTGAGCAGTTCTTC. It specifies CSVEAGGSGRSGEQFF.

This clonotype was recorded a few times. Written as DNA, the CDR3 is TGTGCCAGCAGCCCCGGGACGGGAGGCTATGGGGCCCTCCACTTT. Translating gives CASSPGTGGYGALHF. This chain uses TRBV3-1 with TRBJ1-6; a possible D gene is TRBD1 (5 bases). Trimming pared 4 bases from V and 14 bases from J, leaving 21 bases between. Germline V gene sequence: CDR1 LGHDT, CDR2 YNNKEL (reference sequence). The CDR3 sequence is 15 residues long.

This clonotype showed up many times. This sequence joins TRBV5-8 and TRBJ2-1; no definite D call. Germline V gives CDR1 SGHTS, CDR2 YDEGEE. The CDR3 runs 11 residues. Trimming pared 6 bases from V and 8 bases from J, leaving 9 bases between. CDR3 DNA: TGTGCCAGCACCACGTACGATGAGCAGTTCTTC. Translating it yields CASTTYDEQFF.

This sequence joins TRBV28 and TRBJ1-5, with 7 bases matching TRBD1. Per the germline V gene, CDR1 is MDHEN and CDR2 is SYDVKM. The CDR3 runs 15 residues. V shed 6 bases and J 1 base; nucleotides not matched to a gene: 6. The CDR3 reads CASSLGTESNQPQHF. CDR3 nucleotides: TGTGCCAGCAGCTTAGGGACAGAAAGCAATCAGCCCCAGCATTTT. Filled out from reference TRBV28 and TRBJ1-5, the complete variable domain reads DVKVTQSSRYLVKRTGEKVFLECVQDMDHENMFWYRQDPGLGLRLIYFSYDVKMKEKGDIPEGYSVSREKKERFSLILESASTNQTSMYLCASSLGTESNQPQHFGDGTRLSIL.

This clonotype turned up a few times. The chain joins TRBV11-1 to TRBJ1-2; weak D call: TRBD1 (5 bases). The V gene lost 6 bases and the J gene lost 0 bases, with 23 bases spanning the gap. Per germline, CDR1 SGHAT and CDR2 FQDESV (reference sequence). The CDR3 length is 18 residues. As DNA, the CDR3 is TGTGCCAGCAGTTGGAACGAACCGGGACGGAGAACTAACTATGGCTACACCTTC. It specifies CASSWNEPGRRTNYGYTF.

This clonotype was detected a few times. This rearrangement joins TRBV11-3 to TRBJ2-7; 8 nucleotides agree with TRBD2. From germline, CDR1 is SGHNT and CDR2 YENEEA. Germline trimming cut 5 bases from V and 5 bases from J; bases unmatched to any gene: 11. There are 15 residues in the CDR3. The CDR3 coding sequence is TGTGCCAGCAGCCCAGTCTCAGCGGGGGTGAACGAGCAGTACTTC. Translating it yields CASSPVSAGVNEQYF.

As to this clonotype: The junction does not match germline at one end; this may be a read error. This chain uses TRBV13 with TRBJ2-3; 8 bases are a match to TRBD1. The CDR3 extends over 12 amino acids. In germline, CDR1 is PRHDT, CDR2 FYEKMQ (reference sequence). CDR3 nucleotides: TGTGCCAGCAGCCTAGGACAGGGACCGCAGTATTTT. Protein sequence: CASSLGQGPQYF.

This clonotype was found a few times. The V call is TRBV24-1, the J call TRBJ2-1; 11 bases fit TRBD2. Germline V gives CDR1 KGHDR, CDR2 SFDVKD. Germline trimming cut 3 bases from V and 5 bases from J; bases unmatched to any gene: 5. The CDR3 covers 16 residues. CDR3 amino acids: CATSDPTSGENNEQFF. CDR3 sequence (DNA): TGTGCCACCAGTGATCCGACTAGCGGGGAGAACAATGAGCAGTTCTTC.

This clonotype was detected a few times. V and J are TRBV3-1 and TRBJ1-6, with D hard to call. V was pared by 3 bases and J by 7 bases, with 4 bases between. The CDR3 sequence is 12 residues long. Germline CDR1 is LGHDT and CDR2 is YNNKEL (reference sequence). CDR3 nucleotide sequence: TGTGCCAGCAGCCAGGAGAATTCACCCCTCCACTTT. It is translated as CASSQENSPLHF.

The sample holds a few counts of this clonotype. A junction end diverges from the germline sequence, so it may reflect a read error. The chain joins TRBV3-1 to TRBJ1-1; no reliable D call. Germline loops: CDR1 LGHDT, CDR2 YNNKEL (reference sequence). The CDR3 length is 15 residues. In DNA, the CDR3 is TGTGCCAGCAGCCAAGGTTTCATTTCCAACACTGAAGTTTTCTTT. It is translated as CASSQGFISNTEVFF.

This chain uses TRBV4-1 with TRBJ1-4; D not resolved. Germline CDR1 reads MGHRA; CDR2 reads YSYEKL. There are 15 residues in the CDR3. The germline V and J ends were trimmed by 8 bases and 0 bases, with 13 bases remaining between them. The CDR3 DNA sequence: TGCGCCAGCCACGAGTTATTTGCAACTAATGAAAAACTGTTTTTT. This encodes CASHELFATNEKLFF.

There are many counts of this clonotype. This rearrangement joins TRBV4-1 to TRBJ2-7, with 15 bases matching TRBD2. V was clipped by 1 base and J by 2 bases; unmatched bases: 0. This CDR3 region has 16 residues. Germline V gives CDR1 MGHRA, CDR2 YSYEKL. The CDR3 region is CASSQGTSGGAYEQYF. For the CDR3, the DNA is TGCGCCAGCAGCCAAGGGACTAGCGGGGGGGCCTACGAGCAGTACTTC.

This chain links TRBV20-1 with TRBJ2-5, with TRBD2 matching 8 bases. The V gene's germline CDR1 is DFQATT and CDR2 SNEGSKA (reference sequence). This CDR3 comprises 11 residues. With 7 bases clipped from V and 7 bases from J, the junction kept 5 bases outside the gene matches. For the CDR3, the DNA is TGCAGTGTTGTGACTAGCGCGACCCAGTACTTC. Translating it yields CSVVTSATQYF.

This clonotype was detected ten times or more. The V gene is TRBV25-1, the J gene TRBJ2-2, with unresolved D. Germline CDR1 reads MGHDK; CDR2 reads SYGVNS. The V gene lost 6 bases and the J gene lost 7 bases, with 12 bases spanning the gap. There are 13 residues in the CDR3. CDR3 nucleotides: TGTGCCAGCAGCGTTAGAACCGTCGGGGAGCTGTTTTTT. Its translation: CASSVRTVGELFF.

J is TRBJ1-5 and V is TRBV20-1; D not certain. V was clipped by 0 bases and J by 0 bases, with 12 bases between them. Germline V gives CDR1 DFQATT, CDR2 SNEGSKA (reference sequence). The CDR3 is made up of 16 amino acids. The CDR3 sequence is CSARDLMEVSNQPQHF. The CDR3, as DNA: TGCAGTGCTAGAGATCTCATGGAGGTTAGCAATCAGCCCCAGCATTTT.

Only a few counts were recorded for this clonotype. The CDR3 spells CAWKQVLATNEKLFF. CDR3 nucleotides: TGTGCCTGGAAGCAGGTTCTAGCAACTAATGAAAAACTGTTTTTT. The chain recombines TRBV30 with TRBJ1-4, with D hard to call. The CDR3 contains 15 residues. Germline V gene sequence: CDR1 GTSNPN, CDR2 SVGIG (reference sequence). V lost 4 bases to trimming and J lost 0 bases, with 12 bases between them.

This clonotype was observed a few times. The chain employs TRBV5-1 and TRBJ2-3; 8 bases line up with TRBD1. The CDR3 is 13 amino acids. Trimming took 3 bases from V and 8 from J; bases not matched to a gene: 5. In germline, CDR1 is SGHRS, CDR2 YFSETQ. In DNA, the CDR3 is TGCGCCAGCAGCTCTTCGGGACAGGTTACGCAGTATTTT. Amino acids: CASSSSGQVTQYF.